The 25 T cell receptor beta chains reported below all come from one sample, sequenced in a study of T cell repertoires in cytomegalovirus infection. No antigen has been assigned to these receptors. One entry per CDR3 protein results from TCRdb running MiXCR on the reads. The profile shows about 830,000 distinct CDR3 sequences, 32% of them singletons. Sequencing was performed on cultured CD8+ T cells from PBMCs, taken from culture after CMV antigen stimulation. All receptors derive from a human donor in good health (CMV status not recorded). Some clones in this sample may be carry-over from other donors' samples.

Many counts were recorded for this clonotype. The V call is TRBV5-1, the J call TRBJ2-7, with 8 bases fitting TRBD1. The CDR3 extends over 14 amino acids. V gave up 0 bases and J gave up 5 bases; unmatched junction bases: 4. Germline CDR1 is SGHRS and CDR2 is YFSETQ. The DNA of the CDR3 is TGCGCCAGCAGCTTGGGGACAGGGAATCACGAGCAGTACTTC. Translating gives CASSLGTGNHEQYF.

This chain joins TRBV24-1 and TRBJ1-1; D unclear. The CDR3 consists of 15 residues. Trimming took 5 bases from V and 0 from J, leaving 12 bases between them. Germline V gene data show CDR1 as KGHDR and CDR2 as SFDVKD. Here the CDR3 DNA reads TGTGCCACCAGTGGTGTGGGCGATCTGAACACTGAAGCTTTCTTT. This codes for CATSGVGDLNTEAFF.

This clonotype occurred a few times. The chain employs TRBV7-9 and TRBJ2-1; D uncertain. This CDR3 is built from 14 residues. Trimming removed 1 base from V and 8 bases from J, with 12 bases in between. CDR1 and CDR2 (germline): SEHNR, FQNEAQ (reference sequence). CDR3 sequence: CASSLVLRRHEQFF. The CDR3 DNA is TGTGCCAGCAGCTTAGTTCTAAGAAGGCATGAGCAGTTCTTC. Full variable domain (outside the CDR3, taken from reference TRBV7-9 and TRBJ2-1): DTGVSQNPRHKITKRGQNVTFRCDPISEHNRLYWYRQTLGQGPEFLTYFQNEAQLEKSRLLSDRFSAERPKGSFSTLEIQRTEQGDSAMYLCASSLVLRRHEQFFGPGTRLTVL.

The chain recombines TRBV7-8 with TRBJ2-3; possibly TRBD2 for D (5 bases). V shed 4 bases and J shed 4 bases, with 12 bases lying between them. Germline V CDR1 and CDR2: SGHVS, FQNEAQ. The CDR3 consists of 14 residues. CDR3 residues: CASSYLRGPDTQYF. The CDR3 DNA sequence: TGTGCCAGCAGCTACCTTAGAGGGCCAGATACGCAGTATTTT.

The sample holds many counts of this clonotype. The chain couples TRBV7-9 to TRBJ2-5; D is tentatively TRBD1 or TRBD2 (6 bases each). CDR1 and CDR2 (germline): SEHNR, FQNEAQ (reference sequence). V was trimmed by 6 bases and J by 2 bases, leaving 16 bases between them. The CDR3 consists of 15 residues. The CDR3 nucleotides read TGTGCCAGCAGGGCACAGGGAGGACTGCAAGAGACCCAGTACTTC. Encoded protein: CASRAQGGLQETQYF.

The table lists this clonotype with a few counts. The gene calls are TRBV6-5 and TRBJ1-3, with D unresolved. The V gene's germline CDR1 is MNHEY and CDR2 SVGAGI. The germline V and J ends were trimmed by 6 bases and 0 bases, with 12 bases remaining between them. This CDR3 has 15 amino acids. CDR3 amino acids: CASRLDGHSGNTIYF. The DNA of the CDR3 is TGTGCCAGCAGGCTGGACGGCCACTCTGGAAACACCATATATTTT.

V is TRBV12-3 or TRBV12-4 and J is TRBJ1-2, with D perhaps matching TRBD1 (5 bases). The V end lost 7 bases, the J end lost 0 bases, and 12 bases lay between the germline ends. The CDR3 sequence is 14 residues long. CDR3 DNA: TGTGCCAGCACCCCAGGGACTCCTAACTATGGCTACACCTTC. Translated, it gives CASTPGTPNYGYTF.

This sequence joins TRBV19 and TRBJ2-7; tentatively, D is TRBD1 (6 bases). This CDR3 is 17 amino acids long. CDR1 LNHDA and CDR2 SQIVND come from the germline V gene (reference sequence). The ends were cut back, 4 bases at V and 2 bases at J, with 21 bases in the middle. The CDR3 protein is CASSSLPGHKVAYEQYF. The CDR3 coding sequence is TGTGCCAGTAGTAGTTTGCCGGGACATAAGGTTGCCTACGAGCAGTACTTC.

V gene TRBV7-6 combines with J gene TRBJ2-7; 10 bases match TRBD2. Germline trimming cut 5 bases from V and 2 bases from J; bases unmatched to any gene: 6. The CDR3 runs 15 residues. From germline, CDR1 is SGHVS and CDR2 FNYEAQ. The CDR3 DNA sequence: TGTGCCAGCAGCGAGACGGGACTAGCGACCTACGAGCAGTACTTC. Residues: CASSETGLATYEQYF.

This clonotype came up a few times. The chain links TRBV6-2 or TRBV6-3 to TRBJ1-5; D remains ambiguous. This CDR3 has 16 residues. Trimming pared 0 bases from V and 2 bases from J, leaving 11 bases between. CDR1 and CDR2 (germline): MNHEY, SVGEGT. CDR3 sequence (DNA): TGTGCCAGCAGTTACTCGCGGGAGAGCGGCAATCAGCCCCAGCATTTT. Translating gives CASSYSRESGNQPQHF.

In its sample, this clonotype was seen many times. CDR3 bases: TGTGCCAGCAGCCCTCCCGGACTAGCGGGGGGGCGGTTCACCTACAATGAGCAGTTCTTC. This codes for CASSPPGLAGGRFTYNEQFF. V is TRBV7-2 and J is TRBJ2-1; the match to TRBD2 covers 15 bases. Per germline, CDR1 SGHTA and CDR2 FQGNSA. The trim removed 5 bases at V and 2 bases at J, leaving 13 bases unmatched. The CDR3 extends over 20 amino acids.

This chain uses TRBV5-1 with TRBJ1-1; possible D gene TRBD1, 6 bases. V was pared by 4 bases and J by 5 bases, with 15 bases between. Germline-derived CDR1 and CDR2 are SGHRS and YFSETQ. The CDR3 runs to 14 residues. In nucleotides, the CDR3 is TGCGCCAGCAGCGTGCGACAGGCTGGAACTGAAGCTTTCTTT. It codes for CASSVRQAGTEAFF.

The sample holds a few counts of this clonotype. The genes are TRBV28 and TRBJ1-6; no clear D. This CDR3 spans 16 amino acids. Per the germline V gene, CDR1 is MDHEN and CDR2 is SYDVKM. Trimming left V 7 bases short and J 0 bases short, with 13 bases between. The CDR3 region has the DNA TGTGCCAGCAATCTGTACACGAGCTCCTATAATTCACCCCTCCACTTT. This gives the protein CASNLYTSSYNSPLHF.

This clonotype was seen a handful of times. The rearrangement links TRBV7-3 to TRBJ2-3, with a weak D call TRBD2 (7 bases). Deletions cut 2 bases from V and 4 bases from J, with 16 bases between. There are 16 residues in the CDR3. Germline V gene data show CDR1 as SGHTA and CDR2 as FQGTGA. The CDR3 sequence is CASSLDPLGGADTQYF. Written as DNA, the CDR3 is TGTGCCAGCAGCTTAGACCCCCTAGGGGGGGCAGATACGCAGTATTTT.

This rearrangement joins TRBV3-1 to TRBJ2-7; 11 bases fit TRBD1. The CDR3 length is 14 residues. Germline V lookup: CDR1 LGHDT, CDR2 YNNKEL (reference sequence). V was pared by 8 bases and J by 3 bases, with 6 bases of the junction left unmatched. The CDR3 DNA reads TGTGCCAGCCAACCCGGGACAGGGGGCTACGAGCAGTACGTC. Protein sequence: CASQPGTGGYEQYV.

On this clonotype itself: This clone may be a read error of a much larger clone one base away. The chain links TRBV7-2 to TRBJ2-2, with 8 bases fitting TRBD2. The CDR3 covers 17 residues. The germline V gene encodes CDR1 SGHTA and CDR2 FQGNSA. Here the CDR3 reads CVSSIAGPLHYTGELFF. The CDR3 nucleotides are TGTGTCAGCAGCATAGCGGGGCCTCTTCACTACACCGGGGAGCTGTTTTTT.

The CDR3 DNA is TGTGCCAGCTCACCGTTTGGGGGGTTGAGCGGAAACACCATATATTTT. Translating gives CASSPFGGLSGNTIYF. This sequence joins TRBV18 and TRBJ1-3; perhaps TRBD1 as D (5 bases). V lost 3 bases and J 4 bases, leaving 16 bases between the germline ends. The germline CDR1 and CDR2 sequences are KGHSH and LQKENI. The CDR3 loop spans 16 amino acids.

This clonotype was picked up many times. V and J are TRBV7-2 and TRBJ2-7; 8 positions match TRBD1. With V trimmed by 3 bases and J by 4 bases, 5 bases remained unmatched. The CDR3 covers 14 residues. Germline assignment: CDR1 SGHTA and CDR2 FQGNSA. The CDR3 sequence is CASSFSQGEYEQYF. DNA for the CDR3: TGTGCCAGCAGCTTCTCACAGGGGGAGTACGAGCAGTACTTC.

In this sample, this clonotype turned up a few times. Germline is not matched at one junction end, which may reflect a read error. This chain connects TRBV27 to TRBJ2-1, with 7 bases fitting TRBD2. This CDR3 is 13 amino acids long. The germline CDR1 and CDR2 sequences are MNHEY and SMNVEV (reference sequence). DNA for the CDR3: TGTGCCAGCAGTTTACGCGGGAGAGATCTCGGACTCTTC. This translates into CASSLRGRDLGLF.

V and J are TRBV6-2 or TRBV6-3 and TRBJ2-1; 12 bases fit TRBD2. V shed 5 bases and J 8 bases; nucleotides not matched to a gene: 4. Germline V lookup: CDR1 MNHEY, CDR2 SVGEGT. CDR3 size: 14 residues. The CDR3 DNA reads as TGTGCCAGCAGTAGACTAGCGGGGGACGATGAGCAGTTCTTC. It encodes CASSRLAGDDEQFF.

On this clonotype: The CDR3 ends on some other residue instead of the conserved phenylalanine or tryptophan, so this is likely a read error. The DNA is left out, because the CDR3 cannot be placed on it with certainty; the CDR3 is given as TCRdb lists it. CDR3 sequence reads: CASRAGTGVFVA. The chain recombines TRBV2 with TRBJ1-1; whether TRBD1, the table's D call, matches the DNA was not checked. The CDR3 comprises 12 residues, both ends counted. Germline V gene sequence: CDR1 SNHLY, CDR2 FYNNEI.

This clonotype was counted once. The chain employs TRBV29-1 and TRBJ2-1; tentatively, D is TRBD2 (6 bases). The germline V gene has CDR1 SQVTM and CDR2 ANQGSEA. The CDR3 contains 13 residues. V was shortened by 1 base and J by 15 bases, with 19 bases between the two germline ends. The CDR3 nucleotides read TGCAGCGTTGAAGTCCGGGGTCGGGGGACCCCGTTCTTC. Its translation: CSVEVRGRGTPFF.

This clonotype was found many times. The V gene is TRBV7-9, the J gene TRBJ2-7; 9 positions agree with TRBD1. V lost 0 bases to trimming and J lost 4 bases; unmatched junction nucleotides: 7. Germline loops: CDR1 SEHNR, CDR2 FQNEAQ (reference sequence). The CDR3 loop spans 16 amino acids. CDR3 nucleotides: TGTGCCAGCAGCTTAGCACAGGGGGCCAGGGCTTACGAGCAGTACTTC. This translates into CASSLAQGARAYEQYF.

This clonotype showed up many times. The J gene is TRBJ2-3, the V gene TRBV7-2, with 13 bases aligning to TRBD2. Per the germline V gene, CDR1 is SGHTA and CDR2 is FQGNSA. J gave up 2 bases and V 5 bases, and 4 bases lay outside the gene matches. The CDR3 is 16 amino acids. CDR3 bases: TGTGCCAGCAGCCTAGGGACTAGCGGGGTCACAGATACGCAGTATTTT. This codes for CASSLGTSGVTDTQYF.

The CDR3 bases are TGTGCCATCAGCCAGACGGAAGGGGTCTATGGCTACACCTTC. The encoded protein is CAISQTEGVYGYTF. The chain recombines TRBV10-3 with TRBJ1-2; the D gene is possibly TRBD1 (5 bases). With 6 bases removed from V and 4 bases from J, the gap between germline ends came to 15 bases. CDR3 length equals 14 residues. Germline V CDR1 and CDR2: ENHRY, SYGVKD.